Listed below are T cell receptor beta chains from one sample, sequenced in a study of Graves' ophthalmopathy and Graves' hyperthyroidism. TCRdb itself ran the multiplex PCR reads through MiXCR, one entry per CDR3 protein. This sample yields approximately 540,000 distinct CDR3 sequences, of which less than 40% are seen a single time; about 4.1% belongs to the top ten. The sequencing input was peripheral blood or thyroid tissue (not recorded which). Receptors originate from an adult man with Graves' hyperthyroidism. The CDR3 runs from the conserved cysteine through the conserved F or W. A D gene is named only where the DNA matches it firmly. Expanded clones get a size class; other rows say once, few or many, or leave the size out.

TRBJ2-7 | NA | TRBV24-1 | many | TGTGCCACCAGTGGCAGGGGTTCCTACGAGCAGTACTTC | CATSGRGSYEQYF
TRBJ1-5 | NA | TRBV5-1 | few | TGCGCCAGCATCTGGACATATAATAGCAATCAGCCCCAGCATTTT | CASIWTYNSNQPQHF
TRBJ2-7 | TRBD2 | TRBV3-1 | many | TGTGCCAGCAGCCAAGGACTAGCGGGAGTCTACGAGCAGTACTTC | CASSQGLAGVYEQYF
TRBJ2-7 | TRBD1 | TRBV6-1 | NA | TGTGCCAGCAGTTGGACAGGGGGTGCCTACGAGCAGTACTTC | CASSWTGGAYEQYF
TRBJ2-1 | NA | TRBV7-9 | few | TGTGCCAGCAGCGAACTGAATGAGCAGTTCTTC | CASSELNEQFF
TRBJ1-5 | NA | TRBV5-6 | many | TGTGCCAGCAGCTTGGACGGGGGGCGAAGAGATCAGCCCCAGCATTTT | CASSLDGGRRDQPQHF
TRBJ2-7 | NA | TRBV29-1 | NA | TGCAGCGTTGCAGGGTTTGGAAACGAGCAGTACTTC | CSVAGFGNEQYF
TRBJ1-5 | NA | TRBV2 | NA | TGTGCCAGCAGTTCGGAGGGGGGGGACGGAATTTATAGCAATCAGCCCCAGCATTTT | CASSSEGGDGIYSNQPQHF
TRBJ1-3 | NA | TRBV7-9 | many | TGTGCCAGCAGCTCGCCCTCGTGGGGAAACACCATATATTTT | CASSSPSWGNTIYF
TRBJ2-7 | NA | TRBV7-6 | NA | TGTGCCAGGGCCCGGGACACCTCCTACGAGCAGTACTTC | CARARDTSYEQYF
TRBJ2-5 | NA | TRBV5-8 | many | TGTGCCAGCAGCTCCGGGCCAATTGTAGAGACCCAGTACTTC | CASSSGPIVETQYF
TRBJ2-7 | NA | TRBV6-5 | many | TGTGCCAGCAGTTACTCACACAACTACGAGCAGTACTTC | CASSYSHNYEQYF
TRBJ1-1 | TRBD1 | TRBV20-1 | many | TGCAGTGCTCAGCGGGACAGGTCTACTGAAGCTTTCTTT | CSAQRDRSTEAFF
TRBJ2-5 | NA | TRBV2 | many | TGTGCCAGCAGTTCCCGGCTTGGAGAGACCCAGTACTTC | CASSSRLGETQYF
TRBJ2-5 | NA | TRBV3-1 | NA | TGTGCCAGCAGCCAAGATCAGAGTTGGAGATCACAAGAGGCCCAGTACTTC | CASSQDQSWRSQEAQYF
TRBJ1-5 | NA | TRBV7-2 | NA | TGTGCCAGCAGTGAAGTAAGGGGGTTTTTCAATCAGCCCCAGCATTTT | CASSEVRGFFNQPQHF
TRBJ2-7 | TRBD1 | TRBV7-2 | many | TGTGCCAGCAGAATCGACAGGGTCGGGTTCTACGAGCAGTACTTC | CASRIDRVGFYEQYF
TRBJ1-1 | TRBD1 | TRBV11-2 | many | TGTGCCAGCAGGGCCGGGACAGGGACGGTAGCTTTCTTT | CASRAGTGTVAFF
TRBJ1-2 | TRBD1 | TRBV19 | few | TGTGCCAGTAGCCCTTACGGGACAGGGGTGTCTGGCTACACCTTC | CASSPYGTGVSGYTF
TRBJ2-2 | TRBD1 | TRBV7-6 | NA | TGTGCCAGCAGTTTATCGATGGACAGGGAAACCGGGGAGCTGTTTTTT | CASSLSMDRETGELFF
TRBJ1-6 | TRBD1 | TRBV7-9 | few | TGTGCCAGCAGCAGGCGTGAAGGGACAGGTTTAATTGCCTCACCCCTCCACTTT | CASSRREGTGLIASPLHF
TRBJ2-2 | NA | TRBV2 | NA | TGTGCCAGCAGCCACGGGACCGCGGGTGTGTTTTTT | CASSHGTAGVFF
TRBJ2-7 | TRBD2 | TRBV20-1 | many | TGCAGTGCGTGGACTAGCGGAAGTTACGAGCAGTACTTC | CSAWTSGSYEQYF
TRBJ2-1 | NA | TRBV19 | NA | TGTGCCAGTAGTAGTGCGAACACGAACAATGAGCAGTTCTTC | CASSSANTNNEQFF
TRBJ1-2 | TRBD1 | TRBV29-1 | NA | TGCAGCTTTCAACAGGGGTATGGCTACACCTTC | CSFQQGYGYTF
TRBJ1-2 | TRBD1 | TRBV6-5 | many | TGTGCCAGCAGTGGACAGGGTCGGATAGGCTACACCTTC | CASSGQGRIGYTF
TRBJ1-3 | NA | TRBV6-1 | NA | TGTGCCAGCAGTGAAATTTGGGCAGGGTCAGGAAACACCATATATTTT | CASSEIWAGSGNTIYF
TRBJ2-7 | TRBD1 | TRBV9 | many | TGTGCCAGCAGCCAGACAGGGCTCGAGCAGTACTTC | CASSQTGLEQYF
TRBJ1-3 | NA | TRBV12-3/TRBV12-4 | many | TGTGCCAGCAGTTTATCCGGGGGAAGCTCTGGAAACACCATATATTTT | CASSLSGGSSGNTIYF
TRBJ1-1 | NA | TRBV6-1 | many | TGTGCCAGCAGTGGAACGTCGGTGAACACTGAAGCTTTCTTT | CASSGTSVNTEAFF
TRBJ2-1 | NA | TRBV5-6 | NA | TGTGCCAGCAGCTTGGTCTTTTACTCCTACAATGAGCAGTTCTTC | CASSLVFYSYNEQFF
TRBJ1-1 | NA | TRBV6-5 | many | TGTGCCAGCAGACAGGGAGAGAACACTGAAGCTTTCTTT | CASRQGENTEAFF
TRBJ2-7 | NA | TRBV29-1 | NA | TGCAGTGTAAGCTCCTACGAGCAGTATTTC | CSVSSYEQYF
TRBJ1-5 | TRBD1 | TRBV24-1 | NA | TGTGCCACCAGTGACGGGACAGGGAAGGCAGAGACCCAGCATTTT | CATSDGTGKAETQHF
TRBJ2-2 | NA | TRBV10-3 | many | TGTGCCATCAGTGAGTCGACCCTTGGCGTCGAGGTCCGGATTAACACCGGGGAGCTGTTTTTT | CAISESTLGVEVRINTGELFF
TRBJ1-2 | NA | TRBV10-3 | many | TGTGCCATCAGTGGGCACTATGGCTACACCTTC | CAISGHYGYTF